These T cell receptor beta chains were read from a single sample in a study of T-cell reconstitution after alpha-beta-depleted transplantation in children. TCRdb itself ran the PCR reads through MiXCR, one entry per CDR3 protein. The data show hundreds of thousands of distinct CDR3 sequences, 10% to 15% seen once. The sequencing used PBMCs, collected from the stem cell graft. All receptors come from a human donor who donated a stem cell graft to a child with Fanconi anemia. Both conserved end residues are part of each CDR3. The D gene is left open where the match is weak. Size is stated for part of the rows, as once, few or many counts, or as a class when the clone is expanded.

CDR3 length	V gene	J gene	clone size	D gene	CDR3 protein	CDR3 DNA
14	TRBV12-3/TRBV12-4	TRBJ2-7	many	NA	CASRKTVSSYEQYF	TGTGCCAGCAGAAAGACAGTTTCGTCCTACGAGCAGTACTTC
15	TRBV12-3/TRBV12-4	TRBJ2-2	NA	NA	CASSPIGFQTGELFF	TGTGCCAGCAGTCCTATAGGGTTTCAGACCGGGGAGCTGTTTTTT
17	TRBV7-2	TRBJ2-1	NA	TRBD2	CASSLAGGLGLRNEQFF	TGTGCCAGCAGCTTAGCAGGGGGACTAGGGCTAAGGAATGAGCAGTTCTTC
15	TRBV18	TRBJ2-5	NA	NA	CASSPQIGPQETQYF	TGTGCCAGCTCACCGCAAATTGGGCCTCAAGAGACCCAGTACTTC
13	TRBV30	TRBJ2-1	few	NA	CAWSSLGDNEQFF	TGTGCCTGGAGTTCATTGGGGGACAATGAGCAGTTCTTC
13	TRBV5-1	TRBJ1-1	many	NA	CASGPTGNTEAFF	TGCGCCAGCGGCCCAACTGGGAACACTGAAGCTTTCTTT
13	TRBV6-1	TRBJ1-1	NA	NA	CASSDQLNTEAFF	TGTGCCAGCAGTGATCAACTGAACACTGAAGCTTTCTTT
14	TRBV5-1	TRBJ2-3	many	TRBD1	CASSLTGGADTQYF	TGCGCCAGCAGCTTGACAGGGGGCGCAGATACGCAGTATTTT
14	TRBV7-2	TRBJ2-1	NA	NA	CASSLTDKVLEQFF	TGTGCCAGCAGCCTGACAGATAAGGTGCTTGAGCAGTTCTTC
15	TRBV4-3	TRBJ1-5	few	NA	CASSQDSHSNQPQHF	TGCGCCAGCAGCCAGGACAGTCATAGCAATCAGCCCCAGCATTTT
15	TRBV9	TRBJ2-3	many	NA	CASSVGGFSTDTQYF	TGTGCCAGCAGCGTAGGCGGTTTTAGCACAGATACGCAGTATTTT
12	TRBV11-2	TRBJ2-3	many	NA	CASSFGDDTQYF	TGTGCCAGCAGCTTTGGGGATGATACGCAGTATTTT
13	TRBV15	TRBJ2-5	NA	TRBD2	CATSGLGQETQYF	TGTGCCACCAGTGGACTAGGCCAGGAGACCCAGTACTTC
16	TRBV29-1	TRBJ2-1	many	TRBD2	CSFKGVTSGEDNEQFF	TGCAGCTTCAAGGGAGTTACTAGCGGGGAGGACAATGAGCAGTTCTTC
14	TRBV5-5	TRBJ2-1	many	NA	CASSLGPGYNEQFF	TGTGCCAGCAGCTTGGGTCCAGGTTACAATGAGCAGTTCTTC
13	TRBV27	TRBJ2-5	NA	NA	CASSLHRRETQYF	TGTGCCAGCAGTTTACACCGGCGGGAGACCCAGTACTTC
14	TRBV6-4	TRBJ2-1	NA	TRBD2	CASSDGTSVNEQFF	TGTGCCAGCAGTGACGGGACTAGCGTCAATGAGCAGTTCTTC
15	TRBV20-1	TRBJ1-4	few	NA	CSARDPQGGNEKLFF	TGCAGTGCTAGAGACCCACAGGGAGGAAATGAAAAACTGTTTTTT